This TCR beta chain is from a study of cytomegalovirus exposure and HLA in healthy donors. The PCR used 60 Vbeta and 13 Jbeta primers. Sequenced by immunoSEQ multiplex PCR; TCRdb stores in-frame clones only, minus some. The sample holds over 100,000 clones. This CDR3 spans 18 amino acids. Comment on this clone: Its antigen is still unknown.

Study observations and caveats: The study put 150 or so TCR beta chains on its list as cytomegalovirus-associated. Reportedly, fewer N-insertions than the approximately 600-donor mean appeared in an Asian-associated ancestry cluster in a later analysis.

The sequence derives from a woman aged 40 to 50 in good health and CMV-seropositive. Material: PBMCs. The gene calls are TRBV21-1 and TRBJ1-3. TRBV21-1 is a pseudogene segment. CDR3 protein: CASSKATLGGLSGNTIYF. DNA for the CDR3: TGTGCCAGCAGCAAAGCAACTTTGGGGGGGCTCTCTGGAAACACCATATATTTT.